What follows are 8 T cell receptor beta chains derived from one specimen sequenced in a study of liver allograft versus peripheral blood T cells. At the level of the study: Transplanted-liver and recipient peripheral blood T cell receptor repertoires were compared.

Each CDR3 protein gets one entry after TCRdb re-called the reads with MiXCR. Among under 5,000 distinct CDR3 sequences, 14% were seen once, and the ten largest hold about an eighth. These receptors came from a human patient who had a liver transplant. The graft donor may have given rise to some T cells.

This chain joins TRBV20-1 and TRBJ1-2; TRBD1 matches 8 bases. Germline CDR1 and CDR2: DFQATT and SNEGSKA (reference sequence). This CDR3 region has 13 residues. Trimming at V came to 6 bases and at J to 4 bases, leaving 7 bases not matched to a gene. This CDR3 is CSAEQGVAYGYTF. CDR3 bases: TGCAGTGCAGAACAGGGGGTGGCCTATGGCTACACCTTC.

A few counts support this clonotype. The V gene is TRBV28, the J gene TRBJ1-1; D perhaps matches TRBD1 (6 bases). CDR3 size: 15 residues. V lost 3 bases, J lost 4 bases, and 15 bases lay in between. Germline V lookup: CDR1 MDHEN, CDR2 SYDVKM. The DNA of the CDR3 is TGTGCCAGCAGTTTTTACACAGGGAGTGGCACTGAAGCTTTCTTT. As protein: CASSFYTGSGTEAFF.

This clonotype ranks as medium-sized. The V gene is TRBV6-5, the J gene TRBJ2-7; D possibly corresponds to TRBD2 (6 bases). Trimming took 6 bases from V and 3 from J, leaving 18 bases between them. Germline V gene data show CDR1 as MNHEY and CDR2 as SVGAGI. This CDR3 region has 15 residues. CDR3 DNA sequence: TGTGCCAGCAGAAGATACCCGGGACTCATCTACGAGCAGTACTTC. Protein product: CASRRYPGLIYEQYF.

This clonotype is deemed medium-sized. The V call is TRBV5-6, the J call TRBJ1-1, with 8 bases fitting TRBD1. J gave up 0 bases and V 0 bases, and 1 base lay outside the gene matches. Germline V gene data show CDR1 as SGHDT and CDR2 as YYEEEE. There are 15 residues in the CDR3. CDR3 nucleotides: TGTGCCAGCAGCTTGGACAGGGGGTTGAACACTGAAGCTTTCTTT. It encodes CASSLDRGLNTEAFF.

In this sample, this clonotype is medium-sized. This chain joins TRBV27 and TRBJ1-5; D is ambiguous. The germline gives CDR1 MNHEY, CDR2 SMNVEV (reference sequence). V lost 2 bases and J lost 1, with 9 bases in between. The CDR3 loop spans 15 amino acids. The CDR3 protein is CASSLIQASNQPQHF. For the CDR3, the DNA is TGTGCCAGCAGTTTAATCCAGGCGAGCAATCAGCCCCAGCATTTT.

Judged by abundance, this clonotype is medium-sized. The rearrangement joins TRBV19 to TRBJ1-5; 7 bases align to TRBD1. Unmatched junction bases numbered 2, after V lost 3 bases and J lost 0 bases. Per germline, CDR1 LNHDA and CDR2 SQIVND (reference sequence). The CDR3 is 15 amino acids. In DNA form, the CDR3 reads TGTGCCAGTAGTATCGGACAGGCTAGCAATCAGCCCCAGCATTTT. Protein product: CASSIGQASNQPQHF.

This clonotype is judged medium-sized. The rearrangement links TRBV24-1 to TRBJ2-1, with 9 bases aligning to TRBD2. Germline CDR1 reads KGHDR; CDR2 reads SFDVKD. CDR3 length: 14 amino acids. The trim removed 9 bases at V and 5 bases at J, leaving 7 bases unmatched. Written as DNA, the CDR3 is TGTGCCACCCAGGGAGCGGGAGGTAACAATGAGCAGTTCTTC. Translated, it gives CATQGAGGNNEQFF.

This clonotype has at least ten counts. The rearrangement uses TRBV27 and TRBJ1-1, with unresolved D. Germline lookup yields CDR1 MNHEY and CDR2 SMNVEV (reference sequence). Trimming stripped 2 bases from V and 1 base from J, with 11 bases between. The CDR3 runs to 15 residues. CDR3: CASSLEAGRNTEAFF. The CDR3 DNA reads TGTGCCAGCAGTTTAGAGGCCGGACGGAACACTGAAGCTTTCTTT.